Shown below are 12 T cell receptor beta chains from a single sample sequenced in a study of T cells after yellow fever vaccination. TCRdb called the 5' RACE reads again in MiXCR, with one record for every CDR3 protein. Of about 99,000 distinct CDR3 sequences in the sample, around 5.8% were seen once. This specimen consisted of CD8+ T cells sorted from PBMCs, obtained 10 days after the yellow fever booster vaccination. Every receptor here comes from a man aged 18 to 35 who received the YFV17D yellow fever vaccine.

The V gene is TRBV27, the J gene TRBJ2-3, with D perhaps TRBD1 or TRBD2 (5 bases each). Trimming shortened V by 3 bases and J by 6 bases, and 13 bases separated the two germline ends. The germline CDR1 and CDR2 sequences are MNHEY and SMNVEV (reference sequence). The CDR3 length is 14 residues. Here the CDR3 reads CASSFGGRVDTQYF. CDR3 sequence (DNA): TGTGCCAGCAGTTTCGGAGGCAGGGTGGATACGCAGTATTTT.

This clonotype was seen only a few times. The V gene is TRBV5-1, the J gene TRBJ2-2; D perhaps matches TRBD1 (5 bases). Germline V gives CDR1 SGHRS, CDR2 YFSETQ. The CDR3 is 15 residues long. V shed 4 bases and J shed 2 bases, with 12 bases lying between them. The CDR3 loop reads CASSPLQGNTGELFF. In DNA form, the CDR3 reads TGCGCCAGCAGCCCCTTGCAGGGAAACACCGGGGAGCTGTTTTTT.

The chain couples TRBV27 to TRBJ2-5, with D possibly TRBD1 on 6 matching bases. This CDR3 spans 12 amino acids. The germline V and J ends were trimmed by 8 bases and 7 bases, with 14 bases remaining between them. Germline V gene lookup returns CDR1 MNHEY and CDR2 SMNVEV (reference sequence). Written as DNA, the CDR3 is TGTGCCAGCGGGACACGGGTCGGGACCCAGTACTTC. Protein: CASGTRVGTQYF.

V and J are TRBV27 and TRBJ2-7; the match to TRBD1 covers 11 bases. The CDR3 is made up of 14 amino acids. The V gene's germline CDR1 is MNHEY and CDR2 SMNVEV (reference sequence). The V gene end was trimmed by 5 bases and the J gene end by 5 bases; junction bases not matched to a gene: 5. The CDR3 loop reads CASSPGTGGHEQYF. CDR3 coding DNA: TGTGCCAGCAGTCCCGGGACAGGGGGTCACGAGCAGTACTTC.

The chain recombines TRBV14 with TRBJ1-4; tentatively, D is TRBD1 (5 bases). The CDR3 loop spans 17 amino acids. The germline V gene encodes CDR1 SGHDN and CDR2 FVKESK. The ends were cut back, 0 bases at V and 0 bases at J, with 11 bases in the middle. The CDR3 loop is CASSQEGQGATNEKLFF. CDR3 DNA sequence: TGTGCCAGCAGCCAAGAAGGTCAGGGCGCAACTAATGAAAAACTGTTTTTT.

This clonotype occurred once. The chain links TRBV12-3 or TRBV12-4 to TRBJ2-5; 13 bases are a match to TRBD2. This CDR3 has 14 residues. Trimming took 4 bases from V and 5 from J; bases not matched to a gene: 1. The CDR3: CASSWTSGGETQYF. In DNA form, the CDR3 reads TGTGCCAGCAGTTGGACTAGCGGGGGTGAGACCCAGTACTTC.

The chain employs TRBV4-1 and TRBJ1-5, with 9 bases that match TRBD1. This CDR3 is built from 15 residues. Losses at the gene ends were 0 bases for V and 6 bases for J; bases not matched to a gene: 3. Germline V gene sequence: CDR1 MGHRA, CDR2 YSYEKL. The CDR3 DNA reads as TGCGCCAGCAGCCAAGAAGCGGGACAGGGTCAGCCCCAGCATTTT. Translation gives CASSQEAGQGQPQHF.

This clonotype was seen at least ten times. The V call is TRBV7-9, the J call TRBJ2-1; 9 bases align to TRBD1. The CDR3 runs to 17 residues. Trimming cost V 5 bases and J 4 bases; bases outside gene matches: 12. The V gene's germline CDR1 is SEHNR and CDR2 FQNEAQ (reference sequence). The CDR3 is CASSLNPRQGVYNEQFF. CDR3 DNA sequence: TGTGCCAGCAGCCTCAATCCAAGACAGGGGGTGTACAATGAGCAGTTCTTC.

This clonotype has just a few counts. The chain carries TRBV15 and TRBJ2-3, with a possible D match to TRBD1 (6 bases). Trimming pared 2 bases from V and 0 bases from J, leaving 6 bases between. Germline CDR1 reads LNHNV; CDR2 reads YYDKDF (reference sequence). The CDR3 is 14 residues long. DNA for the CDR3: TGTGCCACCAGCAGAACAGGGAGCACAGATACGCAGTATTTT. It is translated as CATSRTGSTDTQYF. The full variable domain, in which reference TRBV15 and TRBJ2-3 provide the parts outside the CDR3, is DAMVIQNPRYQVTQFGKPVTLSCSQTLNHNVMYWYQQKSSQAPKLLFHYYDKDFNNEADTPDNFQSRRPNTSFCFLDIRSPGLGDTAMYLCATSRTGSTDTQYFGPGTRLTVL.

This chain connects TRBV4-3 to TRBJ1-1; 9 nucleotides match TRBD1. The germline gives CDR1 LGHNA, CDR2 YSLEER. V dropped 7 bases and J dropped 4; count of bases not matched to a gene: 7. The CDR3 is 14 amino acids. The CDR3 bases are TGCGCCAGCACGGACAGGGGAGAGGGCACTGAAGCTTTCTTT. Protein sequence: CASTDRGEGTEAFF.

The rearrangement links TRBV7-9 to TRBJ1-6; D gene uncertain. Germline V gives CDR1 SEHNR, CDR2 FQNEAQ (reference sequence). Trimming stripped 5 bases from V and 8 bases from J, with 22 bases between. The CDR3 consists of 17 residues. In DNA form, the CDR3 reads TGTGCCAGCAGCCCGCCCCACCGGCCAAACGGGGATTCACCCCTCCACTTT. Protein sequence: CASSPPHRPNGDSPLHF.

This clonotype turned up a few times. The rearrangement joins TRBV29-1 to TRBJ2-1; D is possibly TRBD1 (6 bases). The germline V and J ends were trimmed by 4 bases and 8 bases, with 12 bases remaining between them. CDR3 length: 12 amino acids. Per germline, CDR1 SQVTM and CDR2 ANQGSEA. This CDR3 is CSVGFRGDEQFF. The DNA of the CDR3 is TGCAGCGTTGGTTTCAGGGGAGATGAGCAGTTCTTC.